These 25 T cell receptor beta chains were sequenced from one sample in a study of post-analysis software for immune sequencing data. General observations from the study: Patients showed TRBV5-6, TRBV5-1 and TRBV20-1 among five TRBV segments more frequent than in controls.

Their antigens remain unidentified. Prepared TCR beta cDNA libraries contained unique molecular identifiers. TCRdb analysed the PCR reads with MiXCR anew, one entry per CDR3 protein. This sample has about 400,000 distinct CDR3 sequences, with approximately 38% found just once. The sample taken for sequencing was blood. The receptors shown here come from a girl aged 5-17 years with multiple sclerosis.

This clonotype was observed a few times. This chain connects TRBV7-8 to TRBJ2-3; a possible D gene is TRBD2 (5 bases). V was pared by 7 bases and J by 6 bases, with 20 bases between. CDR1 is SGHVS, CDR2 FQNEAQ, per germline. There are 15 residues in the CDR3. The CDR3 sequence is CASNQQIGDLDTQYF. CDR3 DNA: TGTGCCAGCAACCAACAAATCGGGGATCTCGATACGCAGTATTTT.

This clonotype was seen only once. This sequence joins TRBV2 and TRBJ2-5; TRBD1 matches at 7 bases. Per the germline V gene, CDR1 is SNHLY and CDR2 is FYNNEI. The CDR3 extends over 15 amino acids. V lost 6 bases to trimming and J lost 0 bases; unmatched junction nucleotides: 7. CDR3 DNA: TGTGCCAGCAGCGCGTTGACAGGGAACCAAGAGACCCAGTACTTC. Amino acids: CASSALTGNQETQYF.

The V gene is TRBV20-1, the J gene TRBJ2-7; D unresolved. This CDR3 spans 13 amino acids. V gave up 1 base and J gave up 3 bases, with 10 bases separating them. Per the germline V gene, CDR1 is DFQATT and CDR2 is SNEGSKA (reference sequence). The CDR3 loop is CSARAPRNYEQYF. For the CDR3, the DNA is TGCAGTGCTAGAGCCCCCAGGAACTACGAGCAGTACTTC.

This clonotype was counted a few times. The CDR3 nucleotides read TGTGCCAGCAGCAGGGACAGGGTGCGAGGCTACACCTTC. Translated: CASSRDRVRGYTF. This chain uses TRBV6-5 with TRBJ1-2, with TRBD1 identical over 9 bases. Germline loops: CDR1 MNHEY, CDR2 SVGAGI. Trimming cost V 6 bases and J 8 bases; bases outside gene matches: 7. The CDR3 has 13 amino acids.

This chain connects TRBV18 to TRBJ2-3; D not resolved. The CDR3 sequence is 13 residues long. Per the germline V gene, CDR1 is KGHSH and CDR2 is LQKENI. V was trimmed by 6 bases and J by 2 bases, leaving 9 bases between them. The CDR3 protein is CASSGSYTDTQYF. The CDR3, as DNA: TGTGCCAGCTCCGGGTCTTACACAGATACGCAGTATTTT.

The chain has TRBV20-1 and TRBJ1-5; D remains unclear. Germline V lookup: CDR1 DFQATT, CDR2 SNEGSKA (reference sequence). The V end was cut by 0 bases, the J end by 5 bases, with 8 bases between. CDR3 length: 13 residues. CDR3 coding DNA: TGCAGTGCTAGAGATCCCTCGGATCAGCCCCAGCATTTT. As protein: CSARDPSDQPQHF.

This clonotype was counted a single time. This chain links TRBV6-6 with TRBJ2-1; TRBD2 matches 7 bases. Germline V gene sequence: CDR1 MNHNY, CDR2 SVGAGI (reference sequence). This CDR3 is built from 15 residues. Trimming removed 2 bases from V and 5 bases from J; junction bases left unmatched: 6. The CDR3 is CASSYGGGINNEQFF. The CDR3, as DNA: TGTGCCAGCAGTTACGGCGGGGGAATAAACAATGAGCAGTTCTTC.

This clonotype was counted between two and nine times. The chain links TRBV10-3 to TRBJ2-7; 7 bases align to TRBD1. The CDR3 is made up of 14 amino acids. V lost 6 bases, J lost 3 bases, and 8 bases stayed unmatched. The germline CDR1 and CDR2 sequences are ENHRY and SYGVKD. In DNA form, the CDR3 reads TGTGCCATCAGGGCAGGACAGGAAGGCTACGAGCAGTACTTC. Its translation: CAIRAGQEGYEQYF.

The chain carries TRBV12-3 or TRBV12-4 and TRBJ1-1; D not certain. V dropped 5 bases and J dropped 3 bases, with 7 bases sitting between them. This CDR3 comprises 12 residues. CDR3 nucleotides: TGTGCCAGCAGTCGTGCGTACACTGAAGCTTTCTTT. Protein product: CASSRAYTEAFF.

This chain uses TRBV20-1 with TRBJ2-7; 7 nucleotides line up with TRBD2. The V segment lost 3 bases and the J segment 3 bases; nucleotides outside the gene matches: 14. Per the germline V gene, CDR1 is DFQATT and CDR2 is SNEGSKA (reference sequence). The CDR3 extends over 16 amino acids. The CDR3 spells CSARPSLAVDYYEQYF. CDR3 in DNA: TGCAGTGCTAGGCCCTCCCTAGCGGTTGACTACTACGAGCAGTACTTC.

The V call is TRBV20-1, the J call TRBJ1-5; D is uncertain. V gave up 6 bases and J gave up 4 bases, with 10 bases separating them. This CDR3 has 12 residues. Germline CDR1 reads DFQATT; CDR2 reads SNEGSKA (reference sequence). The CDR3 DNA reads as TGCAGTGCGGATCGGAGAAATCAGCCCCAGCATTTT. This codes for CSADRRNQPQHF.

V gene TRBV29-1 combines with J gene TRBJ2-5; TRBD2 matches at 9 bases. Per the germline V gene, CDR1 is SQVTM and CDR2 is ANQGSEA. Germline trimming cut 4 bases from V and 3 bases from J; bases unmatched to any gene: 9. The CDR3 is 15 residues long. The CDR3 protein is CSVGRMAGGKETQYF. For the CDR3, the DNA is TGCAGCGTTGGACGAATGGCGGGGGGGAAAGAGACCCAGTACTTC.

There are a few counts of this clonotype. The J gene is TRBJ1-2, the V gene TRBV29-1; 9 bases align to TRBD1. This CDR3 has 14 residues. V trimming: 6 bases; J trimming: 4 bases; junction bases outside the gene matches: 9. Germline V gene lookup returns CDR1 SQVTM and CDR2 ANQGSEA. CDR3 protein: CSVPGTGNSYGYTF. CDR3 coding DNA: TGCAGCGTCCCCGGGACAGGGAATTCCTATGGCTACACCTTC. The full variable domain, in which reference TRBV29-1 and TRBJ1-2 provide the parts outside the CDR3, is SAVISQKPSRDICQRGTSLTIQCQVDSQVTMMFWYRQQPGQSLTLIATANQGSEATYESGFVIDKFPISRPNLTFSTLTVSNMSPEDSSIYLCSVPGTGNSYGYTFGSGTRLTVV.

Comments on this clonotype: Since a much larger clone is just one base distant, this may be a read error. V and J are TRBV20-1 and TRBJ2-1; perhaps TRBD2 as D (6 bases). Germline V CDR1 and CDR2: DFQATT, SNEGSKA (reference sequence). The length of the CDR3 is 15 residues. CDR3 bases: TGCCGTGCCTCGGAGGGCGGTAGCTCCTACAATGAGCAGTTCTTC. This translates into CRASEGGSSYNEQFF.

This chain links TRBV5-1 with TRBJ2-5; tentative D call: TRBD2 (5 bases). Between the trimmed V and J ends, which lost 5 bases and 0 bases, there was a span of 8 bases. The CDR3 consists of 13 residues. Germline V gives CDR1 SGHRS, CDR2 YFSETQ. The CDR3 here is CASSTGYQETQYF. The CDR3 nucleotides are TGCGCCAGCAGTACGGGGTACCAAGAGACCCAGTACTTC. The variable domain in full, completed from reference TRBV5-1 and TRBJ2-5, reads KAGVTQTPRYLIKTRGQQVTLSCSPISGHRSVSWYQQTPGQGLQFLFEYFSETQRNKGNFPGRFSGRQFSNSRSEMNVSTLELGDSALYLCASSTGYQETQYFGPGTRLLVL.

In nucleotides, the CDR3 is TGTGCCAGCAGGTTAACAGCAGCTGTGGAGCAGTTCTTC. It specifies CASRLTAAVEQFF. V is TRBV7-2 and J is TRBJ2-1; D is undetermined. Germline V lookup: CDR1 SGHTA, CDR2 FQGNSA. The length of the CDR3 is 13 residues. The ends were cut back, 6 bases at V and 10 bases at J, with 16 bases in the middle.

The CDR3 protein is CATSGMGAYNEQFF. CDR3 coding DNA: TGTGCCACCAGTGGGATGGGGGCCTACAATGAGCAGTTCTTC. The J gene is TRBJ2-1, the V gene TRBV24-1; D may correspond to TRBD1 or TRBD2 (5 bases each). The V end was cut by 5 bases, the J end by 2 bases, with 9 bases between. The CDR3 sequence is 14 residues long. CDR1 is KGHDR and CDR2 is SFDVKD in the germline V gene.

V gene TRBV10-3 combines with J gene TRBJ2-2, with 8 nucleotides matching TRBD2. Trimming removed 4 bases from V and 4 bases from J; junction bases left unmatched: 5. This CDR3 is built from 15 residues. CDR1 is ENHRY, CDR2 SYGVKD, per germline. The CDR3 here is CAISAGGAVTGELFF. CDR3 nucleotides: TGTGCCATCAGTGCCGGGGGGGCCGTCACCGGGGAGCTGTTTTTT.

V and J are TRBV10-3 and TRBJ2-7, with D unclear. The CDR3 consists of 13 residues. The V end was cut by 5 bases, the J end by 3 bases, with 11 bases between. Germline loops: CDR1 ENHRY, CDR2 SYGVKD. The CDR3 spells CAISWRGGYEQYF. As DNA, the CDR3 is TGTGCCATCAGTTGGCGAGGCGGCTACGAGCAGTACTTC.

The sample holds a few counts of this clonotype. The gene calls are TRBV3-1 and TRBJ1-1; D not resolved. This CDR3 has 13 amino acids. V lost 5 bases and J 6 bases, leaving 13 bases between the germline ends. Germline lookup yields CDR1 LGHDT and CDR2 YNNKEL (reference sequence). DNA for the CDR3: TGTGCCAGCAGCTATCTTGGGCCCGCTGAAGCTTTCTTT. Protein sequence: CASSYLGPAEAFF. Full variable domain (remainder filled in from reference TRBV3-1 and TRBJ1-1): DTAVSQTPKYLVTQMGNDKSIKCEQNLGHDTMYWYKQDSKKFLKIMFSYNNKELIINETVPNRFSPKSPDKAHLNLHINSLELGDSAVYFCASSYLGPAEAFFGQGTRLTVV.

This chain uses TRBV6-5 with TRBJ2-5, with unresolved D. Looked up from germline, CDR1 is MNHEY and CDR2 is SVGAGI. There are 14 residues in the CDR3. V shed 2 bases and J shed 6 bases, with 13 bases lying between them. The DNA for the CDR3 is TGTGCCAGCAGTTACAGTCAGTCGGTGAAGACCCAGTACTTC. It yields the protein CASSYSQSVKTQYF.

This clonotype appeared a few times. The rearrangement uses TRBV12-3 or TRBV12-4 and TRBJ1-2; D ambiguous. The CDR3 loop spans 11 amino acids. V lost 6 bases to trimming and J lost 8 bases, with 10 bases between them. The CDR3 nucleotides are TGTGCCAGCAGAACTGGGCGGGGCTACACCTTC. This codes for CASRTGRGYTF.

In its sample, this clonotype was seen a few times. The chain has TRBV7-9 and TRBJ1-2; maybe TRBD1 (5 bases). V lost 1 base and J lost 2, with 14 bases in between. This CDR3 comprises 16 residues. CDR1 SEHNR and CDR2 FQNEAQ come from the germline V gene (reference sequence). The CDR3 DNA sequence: TGTGCCAGCAGCTTAGTTCCGGGACGGACAAACTATGGCTACACCTTC. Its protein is CASSLVPGRTNYGYTF.

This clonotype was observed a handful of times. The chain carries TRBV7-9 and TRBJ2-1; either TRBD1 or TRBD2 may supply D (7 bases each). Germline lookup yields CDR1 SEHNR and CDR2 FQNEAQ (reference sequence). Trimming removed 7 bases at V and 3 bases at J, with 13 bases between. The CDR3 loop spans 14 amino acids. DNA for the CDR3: TGTGCCAGCACCCAGGGGGGGATCTACAATGAGCAGTTCTTC. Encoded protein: CASTQGGIYNEQFF.

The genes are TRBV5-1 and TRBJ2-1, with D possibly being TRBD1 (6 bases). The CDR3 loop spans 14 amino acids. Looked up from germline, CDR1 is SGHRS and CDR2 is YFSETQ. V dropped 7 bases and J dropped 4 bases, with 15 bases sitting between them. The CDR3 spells CASGLGATYNEQFF. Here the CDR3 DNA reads TGCGCCAGCGGGTTGGGGGCAACTTACAATGAGCAGTTCTTC.